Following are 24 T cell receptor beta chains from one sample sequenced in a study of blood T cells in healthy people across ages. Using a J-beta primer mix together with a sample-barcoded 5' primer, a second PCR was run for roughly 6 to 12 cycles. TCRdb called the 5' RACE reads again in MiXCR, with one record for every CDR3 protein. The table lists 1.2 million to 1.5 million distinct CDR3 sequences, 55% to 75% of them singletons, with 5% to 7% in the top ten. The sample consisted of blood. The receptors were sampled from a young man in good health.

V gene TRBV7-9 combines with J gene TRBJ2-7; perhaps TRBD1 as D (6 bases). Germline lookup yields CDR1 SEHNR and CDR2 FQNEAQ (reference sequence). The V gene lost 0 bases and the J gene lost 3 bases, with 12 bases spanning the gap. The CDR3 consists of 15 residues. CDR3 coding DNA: TGTGCCAGCAGCTTAGCGGGGGTACAGGGCTACGAGCAGTACTTC. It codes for CASSLAGVQGYEQYF.

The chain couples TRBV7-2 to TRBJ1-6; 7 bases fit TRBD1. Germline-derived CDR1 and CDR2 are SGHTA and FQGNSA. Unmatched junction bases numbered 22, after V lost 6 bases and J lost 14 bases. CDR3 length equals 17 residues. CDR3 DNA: TGTGCCAGCAGGGGAGGATGGGGCAGGGGGTTTAATTCGGCCCTCCACTTT. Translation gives CASRGGWGRGFNSALHF.

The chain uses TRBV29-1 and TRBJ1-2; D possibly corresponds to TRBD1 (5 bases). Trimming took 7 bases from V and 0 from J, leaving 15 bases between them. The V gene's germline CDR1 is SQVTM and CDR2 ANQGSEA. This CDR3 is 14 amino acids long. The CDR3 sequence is CSAQTGPTNYGYTF. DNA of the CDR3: TGCAGCGCCCAGACGGGGCCCACTAACTATGGCTACACCTTC.

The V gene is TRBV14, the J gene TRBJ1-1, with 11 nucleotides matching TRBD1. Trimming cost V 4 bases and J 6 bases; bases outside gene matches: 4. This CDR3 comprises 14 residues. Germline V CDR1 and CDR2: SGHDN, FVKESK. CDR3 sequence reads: CASSPRDRGAEAFF. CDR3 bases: TGTGCCAGCAGCCCAAGGGACAGGGGGGCTGAAGCTTTCTTT.

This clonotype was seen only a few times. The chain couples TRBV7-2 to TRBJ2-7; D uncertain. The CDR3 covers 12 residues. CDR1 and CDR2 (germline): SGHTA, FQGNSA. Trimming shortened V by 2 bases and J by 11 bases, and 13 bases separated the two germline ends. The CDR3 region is CASSLYDGEEYF. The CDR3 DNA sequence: TGTGCCAGCAGCTTATATGACGGTGAGGAGTACTTC.

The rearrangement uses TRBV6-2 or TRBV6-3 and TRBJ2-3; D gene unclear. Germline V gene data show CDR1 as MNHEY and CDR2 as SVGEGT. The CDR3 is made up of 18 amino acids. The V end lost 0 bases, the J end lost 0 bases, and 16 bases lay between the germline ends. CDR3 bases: TGTGCCAGCAGTTACTCGAATCATACGCCGCATAGCACAGATACGCAGTATTTT. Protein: CASSYSNHTPHSTDTQYF.

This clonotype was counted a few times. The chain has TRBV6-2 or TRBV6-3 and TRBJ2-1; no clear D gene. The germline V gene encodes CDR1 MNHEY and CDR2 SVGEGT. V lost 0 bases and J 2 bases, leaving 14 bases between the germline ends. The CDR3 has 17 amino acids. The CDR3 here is CASSYSTWAIPYNEQFF. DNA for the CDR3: TGTGCCAGCAGTTACTCGACCTGGGCCATTCCCTACAATGAGCAGTTCTTC.

The CDR3 DNA is TGTGCCAGCAGACTCTCCTCCGGGACTACCATCACAGATACGCAGTATTTT. This gives the protein CASRLSSGTTITDTQYF. The V gene is TRBV2, the J gene TRBJ2-3; 7 nucleotides line up with TRBD2. The CDR3 consists of 17 residues. Losses at the gene ends were 6 bases for V and 2 bases for J; bases not matched to a gene: 14. Germline CDR1 SNHLY, CDR2 FYNNEI. The whole variable domain, filled in from reference TRBV2 and TRBJ2-3, reads EPEVTQTPSHQVTQMGQEVILRCVPISNHLYFYWYRQILGQKVEFLVSFYNNEISEKSEIFDDQFSVERPDGSNFTLKIRSTKLEDSAMYFCASRLSSGTTITDTQYFGPGTRLTVL.

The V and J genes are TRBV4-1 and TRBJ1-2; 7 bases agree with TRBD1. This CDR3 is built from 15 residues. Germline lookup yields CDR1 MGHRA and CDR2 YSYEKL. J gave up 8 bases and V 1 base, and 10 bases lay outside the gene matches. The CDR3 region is CASSQVMGQRTGYTF. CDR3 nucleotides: TGCGCCAGCAGCCAAGTAATGGGACAGCGGACAGGCTACACCTTC.

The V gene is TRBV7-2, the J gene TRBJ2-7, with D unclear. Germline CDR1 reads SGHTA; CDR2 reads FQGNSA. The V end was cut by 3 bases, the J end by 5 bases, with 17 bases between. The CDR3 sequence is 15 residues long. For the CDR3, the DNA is TGTGCCAGCAGCTTCTACCCACTACGACTCGACGAGCAGTACTTC. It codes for CASSFYPLRLDEQYF.

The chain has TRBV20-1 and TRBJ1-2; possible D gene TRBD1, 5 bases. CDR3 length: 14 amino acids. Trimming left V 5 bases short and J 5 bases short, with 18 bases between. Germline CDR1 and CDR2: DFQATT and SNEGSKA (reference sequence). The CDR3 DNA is TGCAGTGCTCGGGACTCCGGGGAGCTATATGGCTACACCTTC. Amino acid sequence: CSARDSGELYGYTF.

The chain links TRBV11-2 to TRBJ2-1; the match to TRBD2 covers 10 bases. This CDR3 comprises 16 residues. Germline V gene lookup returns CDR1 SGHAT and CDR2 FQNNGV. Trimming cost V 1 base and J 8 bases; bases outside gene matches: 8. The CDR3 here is CASSLGGRAGGHEQFF. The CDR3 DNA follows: TGTGCCAGCAGCTTAGGGGGGCGAGCGGGAGGGCATGAGCAGTTCTTC.

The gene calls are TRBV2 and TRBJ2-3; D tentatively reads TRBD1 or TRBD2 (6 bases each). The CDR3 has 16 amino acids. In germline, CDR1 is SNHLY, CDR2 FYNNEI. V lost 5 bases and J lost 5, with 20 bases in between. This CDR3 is CASSSAGGPVQDTQYF. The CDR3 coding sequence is TGTGCCAGCAGTTCCGCCGGGGGCCCGGTTCAAGATACGCAGTATTTT.

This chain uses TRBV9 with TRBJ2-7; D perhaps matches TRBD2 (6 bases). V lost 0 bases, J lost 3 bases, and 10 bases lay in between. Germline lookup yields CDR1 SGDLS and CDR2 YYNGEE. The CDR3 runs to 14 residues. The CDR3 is CASSVEPGDYEQYF. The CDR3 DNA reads TGTGCCAGCAGCGTAGAGCCGGGGGACTACGAGCAGTACTTC.

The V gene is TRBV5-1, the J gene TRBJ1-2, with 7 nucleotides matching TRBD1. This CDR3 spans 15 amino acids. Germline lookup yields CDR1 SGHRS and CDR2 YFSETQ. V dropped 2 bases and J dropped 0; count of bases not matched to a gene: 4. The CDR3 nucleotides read TGCGCCAGCAGCTTACAGGGGACTTCTAACTATGGCTACACCTTC. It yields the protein CASSLQGTSNYGYTF.

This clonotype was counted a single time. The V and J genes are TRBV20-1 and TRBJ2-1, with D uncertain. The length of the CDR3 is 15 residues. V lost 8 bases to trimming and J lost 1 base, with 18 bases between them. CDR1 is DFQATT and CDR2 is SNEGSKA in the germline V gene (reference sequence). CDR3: CSTKGPGRSYNEQFF. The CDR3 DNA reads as TGCAGTACTAAAGGACCAGGAAGATCCTACAATGAGCAGTTCTTC.

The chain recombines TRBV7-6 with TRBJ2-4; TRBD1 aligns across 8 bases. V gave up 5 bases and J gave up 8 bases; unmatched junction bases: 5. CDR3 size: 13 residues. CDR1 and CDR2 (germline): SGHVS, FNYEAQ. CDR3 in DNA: TGTGCCAGCAGCATTGGACAGGGCTACATTCAGTACTTC. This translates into CASSIGQGYIQYF.

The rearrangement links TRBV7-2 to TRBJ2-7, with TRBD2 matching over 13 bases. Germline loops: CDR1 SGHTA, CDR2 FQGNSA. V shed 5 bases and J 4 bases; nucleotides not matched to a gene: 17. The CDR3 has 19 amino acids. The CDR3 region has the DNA TGTGCCAGCAGCCCCCTCGGACTAGCGGGGGCTATAAGGACGTACGAGCAGTACTTC. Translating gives CASSPLGLAGAIRTYEQYF.

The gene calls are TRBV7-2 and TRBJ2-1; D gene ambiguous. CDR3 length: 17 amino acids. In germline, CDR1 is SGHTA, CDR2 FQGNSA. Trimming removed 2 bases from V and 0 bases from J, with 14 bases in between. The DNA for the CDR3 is TGTGCCAGCAGCTTATTAGGGTCCACCCCCTCCTACAATGAGCAGTTCTTC. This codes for CASSLLGSTPSYNEQFF.

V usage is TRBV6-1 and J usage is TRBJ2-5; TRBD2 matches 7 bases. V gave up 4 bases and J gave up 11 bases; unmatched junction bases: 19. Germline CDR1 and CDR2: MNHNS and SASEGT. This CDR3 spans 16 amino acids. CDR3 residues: CASSVDSGTATGGQYF. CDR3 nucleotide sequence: TGTGCCAGCAGTGTCGATTCCGGGACTGCAACCGGGGGGCAGTACTTC.

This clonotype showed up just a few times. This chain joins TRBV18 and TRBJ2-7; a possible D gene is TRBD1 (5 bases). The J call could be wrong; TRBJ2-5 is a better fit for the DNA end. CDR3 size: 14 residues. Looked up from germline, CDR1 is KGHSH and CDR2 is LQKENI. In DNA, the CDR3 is TGTGCCAGCTCATTAAATTGGGGCGAGGAGACCCAGTACTTC. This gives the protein CASSLNWGEETQYF.

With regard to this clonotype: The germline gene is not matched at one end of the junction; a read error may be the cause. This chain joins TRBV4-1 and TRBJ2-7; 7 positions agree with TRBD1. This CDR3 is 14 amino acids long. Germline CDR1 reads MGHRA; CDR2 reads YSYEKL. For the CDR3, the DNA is TGCGCCAGCAGCCAGGGCGACAGGGTCTACGAGCGGTACTTC. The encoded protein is CASSQGDRVYERYF.

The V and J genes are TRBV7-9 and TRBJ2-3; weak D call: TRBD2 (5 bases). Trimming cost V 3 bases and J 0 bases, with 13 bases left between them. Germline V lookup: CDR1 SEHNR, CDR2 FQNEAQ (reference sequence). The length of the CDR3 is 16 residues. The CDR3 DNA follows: TGTGCCAGCAGCTTCACACTAGGAGCTAGCACAGATACGCAGTATTTT. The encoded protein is CASSFTLGASTDTQYF. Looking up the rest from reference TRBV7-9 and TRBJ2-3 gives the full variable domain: DTGVSQNPRHKITKRGQNVTFRCDPISEHNRLYWYRQTLGQGPEFLTYFQNEAQLEKSRLLSDRFSAERPKGSFSTLEIQRTEQGDSAMYLCASSFTLGASTDTQYFGPGTRLTVL.

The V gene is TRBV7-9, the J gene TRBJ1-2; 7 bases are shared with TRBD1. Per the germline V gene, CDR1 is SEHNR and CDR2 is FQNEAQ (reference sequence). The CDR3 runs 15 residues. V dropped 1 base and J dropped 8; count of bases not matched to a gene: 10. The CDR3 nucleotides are TGTGCCAGCAGCTTAGAAACAGGGGAAAGTCGGGGCTACACCTTC. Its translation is CASSLETGESRGYTF.